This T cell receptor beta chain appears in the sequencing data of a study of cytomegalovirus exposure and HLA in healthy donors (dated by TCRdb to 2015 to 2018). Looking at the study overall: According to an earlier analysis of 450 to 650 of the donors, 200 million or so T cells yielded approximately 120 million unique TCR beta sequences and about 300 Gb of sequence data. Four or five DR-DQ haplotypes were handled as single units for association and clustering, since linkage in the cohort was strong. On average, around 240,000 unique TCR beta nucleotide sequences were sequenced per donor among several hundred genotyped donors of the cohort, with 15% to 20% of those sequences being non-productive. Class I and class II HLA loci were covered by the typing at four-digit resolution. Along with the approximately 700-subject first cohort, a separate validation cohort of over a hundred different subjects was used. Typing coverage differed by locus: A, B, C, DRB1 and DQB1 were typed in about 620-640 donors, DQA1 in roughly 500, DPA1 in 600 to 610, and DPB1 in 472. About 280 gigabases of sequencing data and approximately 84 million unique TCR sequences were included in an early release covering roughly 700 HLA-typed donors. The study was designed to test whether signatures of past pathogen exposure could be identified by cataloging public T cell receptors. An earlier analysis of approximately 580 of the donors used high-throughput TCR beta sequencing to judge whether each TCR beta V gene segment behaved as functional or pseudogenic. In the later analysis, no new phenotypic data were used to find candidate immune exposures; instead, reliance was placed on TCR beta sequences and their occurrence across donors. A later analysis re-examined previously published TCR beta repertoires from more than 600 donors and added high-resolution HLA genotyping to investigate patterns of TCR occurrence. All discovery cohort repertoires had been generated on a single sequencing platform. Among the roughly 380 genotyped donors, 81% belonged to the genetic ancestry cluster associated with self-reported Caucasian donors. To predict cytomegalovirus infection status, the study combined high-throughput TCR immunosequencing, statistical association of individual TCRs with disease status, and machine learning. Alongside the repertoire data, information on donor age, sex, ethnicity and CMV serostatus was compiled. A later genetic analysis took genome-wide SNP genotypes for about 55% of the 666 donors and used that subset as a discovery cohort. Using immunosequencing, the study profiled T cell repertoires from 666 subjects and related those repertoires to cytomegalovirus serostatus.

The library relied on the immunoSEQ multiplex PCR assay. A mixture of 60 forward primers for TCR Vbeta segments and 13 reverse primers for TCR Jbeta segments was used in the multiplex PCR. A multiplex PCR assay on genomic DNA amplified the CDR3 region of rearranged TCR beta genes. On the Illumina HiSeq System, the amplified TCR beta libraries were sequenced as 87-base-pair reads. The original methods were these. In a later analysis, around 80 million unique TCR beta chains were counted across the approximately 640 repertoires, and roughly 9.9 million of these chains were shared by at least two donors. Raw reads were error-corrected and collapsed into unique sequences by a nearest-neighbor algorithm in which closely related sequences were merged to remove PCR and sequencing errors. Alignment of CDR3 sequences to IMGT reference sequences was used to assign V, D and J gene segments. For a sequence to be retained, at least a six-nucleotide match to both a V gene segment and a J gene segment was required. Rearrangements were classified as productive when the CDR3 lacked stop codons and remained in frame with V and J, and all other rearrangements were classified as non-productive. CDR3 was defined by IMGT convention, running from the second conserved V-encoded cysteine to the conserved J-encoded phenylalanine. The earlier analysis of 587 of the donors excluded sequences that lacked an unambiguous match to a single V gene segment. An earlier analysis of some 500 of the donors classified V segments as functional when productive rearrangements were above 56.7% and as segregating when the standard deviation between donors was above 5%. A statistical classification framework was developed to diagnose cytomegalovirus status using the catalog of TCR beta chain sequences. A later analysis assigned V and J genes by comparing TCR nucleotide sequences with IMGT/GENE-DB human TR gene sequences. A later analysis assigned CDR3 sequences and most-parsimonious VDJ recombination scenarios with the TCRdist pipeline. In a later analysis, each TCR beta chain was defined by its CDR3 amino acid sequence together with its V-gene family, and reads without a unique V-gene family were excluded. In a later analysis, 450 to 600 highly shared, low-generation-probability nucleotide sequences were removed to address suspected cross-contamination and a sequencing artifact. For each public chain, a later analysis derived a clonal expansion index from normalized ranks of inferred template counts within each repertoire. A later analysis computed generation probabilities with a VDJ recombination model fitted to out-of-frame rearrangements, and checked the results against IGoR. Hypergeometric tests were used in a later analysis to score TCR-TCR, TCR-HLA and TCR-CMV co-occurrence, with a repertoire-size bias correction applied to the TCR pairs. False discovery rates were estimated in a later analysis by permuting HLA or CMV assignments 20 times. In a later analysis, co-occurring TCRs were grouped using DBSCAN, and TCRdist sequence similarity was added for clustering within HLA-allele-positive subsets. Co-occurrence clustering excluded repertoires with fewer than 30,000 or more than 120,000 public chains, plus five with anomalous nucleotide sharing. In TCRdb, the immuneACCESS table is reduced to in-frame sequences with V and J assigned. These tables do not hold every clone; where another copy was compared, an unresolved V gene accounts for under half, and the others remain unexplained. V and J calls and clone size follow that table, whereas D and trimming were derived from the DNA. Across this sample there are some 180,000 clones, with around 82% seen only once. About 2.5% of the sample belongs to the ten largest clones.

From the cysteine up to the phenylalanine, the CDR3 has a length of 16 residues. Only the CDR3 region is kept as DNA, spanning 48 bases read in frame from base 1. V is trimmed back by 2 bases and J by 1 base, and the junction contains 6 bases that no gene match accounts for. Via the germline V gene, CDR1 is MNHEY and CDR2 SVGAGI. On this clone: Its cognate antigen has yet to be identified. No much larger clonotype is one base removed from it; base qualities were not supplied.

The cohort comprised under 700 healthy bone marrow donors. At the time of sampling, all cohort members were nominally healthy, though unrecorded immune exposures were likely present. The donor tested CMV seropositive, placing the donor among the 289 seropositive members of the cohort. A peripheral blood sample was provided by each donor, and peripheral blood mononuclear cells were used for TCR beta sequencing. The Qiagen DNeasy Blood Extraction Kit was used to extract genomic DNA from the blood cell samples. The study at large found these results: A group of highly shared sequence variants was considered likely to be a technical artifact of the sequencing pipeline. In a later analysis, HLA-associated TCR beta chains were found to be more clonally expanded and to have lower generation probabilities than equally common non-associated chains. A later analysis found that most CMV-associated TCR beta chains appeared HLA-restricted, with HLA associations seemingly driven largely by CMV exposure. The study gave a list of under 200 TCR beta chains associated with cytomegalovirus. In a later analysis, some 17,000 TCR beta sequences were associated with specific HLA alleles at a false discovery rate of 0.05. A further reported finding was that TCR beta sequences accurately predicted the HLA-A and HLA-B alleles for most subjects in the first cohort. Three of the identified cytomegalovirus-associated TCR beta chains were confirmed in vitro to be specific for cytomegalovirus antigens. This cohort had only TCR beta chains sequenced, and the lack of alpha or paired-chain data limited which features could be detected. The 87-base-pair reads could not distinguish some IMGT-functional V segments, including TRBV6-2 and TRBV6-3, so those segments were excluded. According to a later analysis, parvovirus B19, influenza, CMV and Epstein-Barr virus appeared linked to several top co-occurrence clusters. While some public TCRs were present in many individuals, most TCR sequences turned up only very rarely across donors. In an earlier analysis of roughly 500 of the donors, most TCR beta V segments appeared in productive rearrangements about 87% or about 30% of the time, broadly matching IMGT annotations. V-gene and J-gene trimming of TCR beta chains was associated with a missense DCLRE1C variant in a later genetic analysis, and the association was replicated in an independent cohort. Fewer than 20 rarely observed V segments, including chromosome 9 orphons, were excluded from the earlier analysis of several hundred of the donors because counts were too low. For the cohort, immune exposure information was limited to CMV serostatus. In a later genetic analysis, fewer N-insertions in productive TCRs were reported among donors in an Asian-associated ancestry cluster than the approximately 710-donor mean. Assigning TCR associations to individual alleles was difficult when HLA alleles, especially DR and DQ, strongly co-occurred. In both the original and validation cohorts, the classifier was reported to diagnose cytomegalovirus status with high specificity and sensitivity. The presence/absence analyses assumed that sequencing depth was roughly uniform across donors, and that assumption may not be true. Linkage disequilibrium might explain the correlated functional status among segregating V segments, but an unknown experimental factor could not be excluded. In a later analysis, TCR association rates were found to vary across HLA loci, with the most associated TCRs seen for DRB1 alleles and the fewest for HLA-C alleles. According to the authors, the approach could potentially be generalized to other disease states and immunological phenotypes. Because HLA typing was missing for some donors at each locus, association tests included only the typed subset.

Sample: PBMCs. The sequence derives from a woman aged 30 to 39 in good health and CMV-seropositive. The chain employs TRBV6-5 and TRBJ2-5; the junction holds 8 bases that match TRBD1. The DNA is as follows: TGTGCCAGCAGTTACCTTGGACAGGGCCTCCAAGAGACCCAGTACTTC. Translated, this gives CASSYLGQGLQETQYF.